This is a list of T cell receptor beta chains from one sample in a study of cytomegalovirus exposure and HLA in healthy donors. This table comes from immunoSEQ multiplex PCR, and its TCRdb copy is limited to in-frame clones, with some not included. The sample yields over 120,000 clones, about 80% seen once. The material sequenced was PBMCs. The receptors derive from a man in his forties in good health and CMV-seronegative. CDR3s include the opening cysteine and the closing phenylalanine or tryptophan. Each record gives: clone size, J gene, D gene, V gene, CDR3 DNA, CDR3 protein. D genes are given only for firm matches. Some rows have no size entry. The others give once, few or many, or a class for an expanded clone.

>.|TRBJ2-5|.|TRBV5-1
TGCGCCAGCAGCTTGAAGGGGAACCTCCAAGAGACCCAGTACTTC
CASSLKGNLQETQYF
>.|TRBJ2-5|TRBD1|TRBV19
TGTGCCAGTAGTGACAGGGGCCCACAAGAGACCCAGTACTTC
CASSDRGPQETQYF
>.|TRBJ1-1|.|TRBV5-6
TGTGCCAGCAGCCCTTGGGGCAGGGGTACCGAAGCTTTCTTT
CASSPWGRGTEAFF
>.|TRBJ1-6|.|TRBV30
TGTGCCTGGAGTGTTATTTTGAGTTATAATTCACCCCTCCACTTT
CAWSVILSYNSPLHF
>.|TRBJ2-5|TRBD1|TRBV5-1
TGCGCCAGCAGCTTGGCCAAATTCCGGGACAGTCAAGTCCGACAGGAGACCCAGTACTTC
CASSLAKFRDSQVRQETQYF
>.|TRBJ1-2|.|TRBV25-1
TGTGCCAGCAGTGACAGGTTCGGCTACACCTTC
CASSDRFGYTF
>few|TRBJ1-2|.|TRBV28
TGTGCCAGCAGTACCGGGGGGGAGGGGGAGGGTGGCTACACCTTC
CASSTGGEGEGGYTF
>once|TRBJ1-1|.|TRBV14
TGTGCCAGCAGCCAAGACCTACAGGGCTGGCAAGCTTTCTTT
CASSQDLQGWQAFF
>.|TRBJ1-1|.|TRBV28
TGTGCCAGCAGTTTAGACAGATTTGAAGCTTTCTTT
CASSLDRFEAFF
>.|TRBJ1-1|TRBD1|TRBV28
TGTGCCAGCAGGCTTAGGGGGACAGGGGTTAACACTGAAGCTTTCTTT
CASRLRGTGVNTEAFF
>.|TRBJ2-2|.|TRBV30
TGTGCCTGGGGACAGTCCAGAAACACCGGGGAGCTGTTTTTT
CAWGQSRNTGELFF
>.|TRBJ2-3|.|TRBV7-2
TGTGCCAGCAGCTTAGGGACTATTCCTAGCACAGATACGCAGTATTTT
CASSLGTIPSTDTQYF
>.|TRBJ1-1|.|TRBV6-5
TGTGCCAGCAGTTTCCAGGGGAAAGTGGCTGAAGCTTTCTTT
CASSFQGKVAEAFF
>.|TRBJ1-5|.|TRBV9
TGTGCCAGCAGCCCGGGCCGACAGAGCAATCAGCCCCAGCATTTT
CASSPGRQSNQPQHF
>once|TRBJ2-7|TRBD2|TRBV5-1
TGCGCCAGCAGCCGGGGACTAGCGGGGGGGATGATTACCTACGAGCAGTACTTC
CASSRGLAGGMITYEQYF
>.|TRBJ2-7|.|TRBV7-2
TGTGCCAGCAGTTTCCGGAGAGGTCAGGGCGAGCAGTACTTC
CASSFRRGQGEQYF
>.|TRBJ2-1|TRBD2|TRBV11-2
TGTGCCAGCAGCTCGGGACTAGCGGGGGGGCCTGTTCTCGATGAGCAGTTCTTC
CASSSGLAGGPVLDEQFF
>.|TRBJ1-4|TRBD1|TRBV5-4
TGTGCCAGCAGTCTCGTCCCGGGACAGGGACGGTTTGAAAAACTGTTTTTT
CASSLVPGQGRFEKLFF
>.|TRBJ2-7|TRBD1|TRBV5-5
TGTGCCAGCAGCTCTCGACAGGGGTACTACGAGCAGTACTTC
CASSSRQGYYEQYF
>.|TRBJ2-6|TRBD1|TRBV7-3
TGTGCCAGCAGCACAGGGGTAGCCTCTGGGGCCAACGTCCTGACTTTC
CASSTGVASGANVLTF
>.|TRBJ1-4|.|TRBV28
TGTGCCAGCATAGGGGGGGCAGGTGAAAAACTGTTTTTT
CASIGGAGEKLFF
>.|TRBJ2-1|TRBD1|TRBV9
TGTGCCAGCAGCTTCCAGGGGGAACCCTACAATGAGCAGTTCTTC
CASSFQGEPYNEQFF
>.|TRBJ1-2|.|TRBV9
TGTGCCAGCAGCGGACTCCGGGACTATGGCTACACCTTC
CASSGLRDYGYTF
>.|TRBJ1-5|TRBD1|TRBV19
TGTGCCAGTAGTATAACGGGACAGGGGAATCAGCCCCAGCATTTT
CASSITGQGNQPQHF
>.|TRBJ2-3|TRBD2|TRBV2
TGTGCCAGCAGTCTACTAGCGGGGAGCACAGATACGCAGTATTTT
CASSLLAGSTDTQYF
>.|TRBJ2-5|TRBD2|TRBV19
TGTGCCAGTAGTTCTCTCGGGGGGGAGACCCAGTACTTC
CASSSLGGETQYF
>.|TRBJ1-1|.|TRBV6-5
TGTGCCAGCAGTAAGACATTGGGGAACACTGAAGCTTTCTTT
CASSKTLGNTEAFF
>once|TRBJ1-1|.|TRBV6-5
TGTGCCAGCAGGCCCAGTGTGAACACTGAAGCTTTCTTT
CASRPSVNTEAFF
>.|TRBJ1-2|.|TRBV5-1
TGCGCCAGCAGCCCCTCCAGGGGTGACTATGGCTACACCTTC
CASSPSRGDYGYTF
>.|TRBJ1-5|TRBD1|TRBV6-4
TGTGCCAGCAGTGGTTCTCTTCCTACAGGGGGCATGGGACAGCCCCAGCATTTT
CASSGSLPTGGMGQPQHF
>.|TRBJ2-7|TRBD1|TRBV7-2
TGTGCCAGCAGCTTAGAAAGGGACAGGCCGACCTACGAGCAGTACTTC
CASSLERDRPTYEQYF
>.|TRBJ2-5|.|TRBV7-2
TGTGCCAGCAGCTTAGCTTTACAGGCCCTCCAAGAGACCCAGTACTTC
CASSLALQALQETQYF
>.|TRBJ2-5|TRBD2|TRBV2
TGTGCCAGCAGTGAGGGGTGGGGGGGGACCCAGTACTTC
CASSEGWGGTQYF